This record concerns one T cell receptor (beta chain) sequence. The antigen is unknown. These data come from a study of shared clonotypes between healthy human individuals. Study-level findings and limits: Incompleteness in sorted-subset sequencing, despite large depth, was shown by rarefaction. Memory subsets generally showed lower estimated richness than naive subsets. Sampling used blood alone; tissue repertoires probably differ.

The data were produced by immunoSEQ multiplex PCR, yet TCRdb's version contains in-frame clones alone and is incomplete. Of about 2 million clones listed, roughly 94% were seen once; the top ten hold more than 0.1%. The receptor was derived from a young man in good health. The sequenced sample was naive CD4+ T cells sorted from blood. Subset given: CD45RA+ positively selected.

The CDR3 is CAISVVGGEAFF. The DNA for the CDR3 is TGTGCCATCAGTGTGGTAGGGGGTGAAGCTTTCTTT. The rearrangement joins TRBV10-3 to TRBJ1-1, with D possibly matching TRBD1 (6 bases). The CDR3 has 12 amino acids. Germline V CDR1 and CDR2: ENHRY, SYGVKD. Trimming took 4 bases from V and 7 from J, leaving 10 bases between them.